The next 17 T cell receptor beta chains were all read from a single sample in a study of human T cells and chemical hapten exposure. TCRdb reprocessed the RACE reads via MiXCR and lists one record per CDR3 protein. The sample includes roughly 53,000 distinct CDR3 sequences, 9.9% seen only once; the top ten take roughly 15%. Sample time point: patch test 3, about 24 weeks after DPC sensitization. Regarding treatment: therapeutic diphenylcyclopropenone sensitization with weekly scalp DPC. Source: whole blood, taken in connection with sensitization to the hapten diphenylcyclopropenone (DPC). All receptors derive from a woman aged 40-49 years with alopecia areata. Some clones in this sample may be carry-over from other donors' samples.

This clonotype has a handful of counts. The CDR3 sequence: CASSDRDRDSYNEQFF. The CDR3 DNA is TGTGCCAGCAGTGACCGGGACAGGGATTCCTACAATGAGCAGTTCTTC. The chain combines TRBV2 with TRBJ2-1, with 9 positions matching TRBD1. The junction had 4 bases not matched to a gene; V was cut back by 3 bases and J by 1 base. CDR1 is SNHLY, CDR2 FYNNEI, per germline. This CDR3 has 16 residues.

The chain recombines TRBV4-1 with TRBJ1-4; no definite D call. Per germline, CDR1 MGHRA and CDR2 YSYEKL. This CDR3 region has 13 residues. The V end was cut by 4 bases, the J end by 0 bases, with 3 bases between. The CDR3 region has the DNA TGCGCCAGCAGCCGGTCAACTAATGAAAAACTGTTTTTT. Residues: CASSRSTNEKLFF.

This clonotype came up many times. The V and J genes are TRBV29-1 and TRBJ1-4; 9 bases map to TRBD1. CDR1 is SQVTM and CDR2 is ANQGSEA in the germline V gene. The CDR3 is made up of 16 amino acids. Trimming cost V 4 bases and J 5 bases; bases outside gene matches: 11. CDR3 in amino acids: CSVVGTGKIENEKLFF. The DNA for the CDR3 is TGCAGCGTTGTGGGGACAGGGAAAATAGAGAATGAAAAACTGTTTTTT. The full variable domain, rest sourced from reference TRBV29-1 and TRBJ1-4, is SAVISQKPSRDICQRGTSLTIQCQVDSQVTMMFWYRQQPGQSLTLIATANQGSEATYESGFVIDKFPISRPNLTFSTLTVSNMSPEDSSIYLCSVVGTGKIENEKLFFGSGTQLSVL.

There are a few counts of this clonotype. This chain links TRBV5-6 with TRBJ1-2, with a possible D match to TRBD1 (6 bases). CDR3 length: 13 residues. Trimming cost V 4 bases and J 4 bases, with 11 bases left between them. Germline assignment: CDR1 SGHDT and CDR2 YYEEEE. Here the CDR3 reads CASSLTGPYGYTF. The CDR3 DNA is TGTGCCAGCAGCCTGACAGGACCCTATGGCTACACCTTC.

The chain recombines TRBV11-1 with TRBJ2-7; D not certain. This CDR3 is built from 12 residues. From germline, CDR1 is SGHAT and CDR2 FQDESV (reference sequence). V was shortened by 1 base and J by 6 bases, with 7 bases between the two germline ends. CDR3 in amino acids: CASSLVSAEQYF. The CDR3, as DNA: TGTGCCAGCAGCTTAGTTTCGGCCGAGCAGTACTTC.

This clonotype is deemed medium-sized. The rearrangement links TRBV4-2 to TRBJ2-6; D unresolved. Germline loops: CDR1 LGHNA, CDR2 YNFKEQ. V was cut by 0 bases and J by 0 bases, with 9 bases left in between. The CDR3 spans 17 residues. CDR3 protein: CASSQDPQASGANVLTF. DNA of the CDR3: TGTGCCAGCAGCCAAGATCCCCAGGCCTCTGGGGCCAACGTCCTGACTTTC.

The V call is TRBV6-1, the J call TRBJ1-2; D is undetermined. Looked up from germline, CDR1 is MNHNS and CDR2 is SASEGT. CDR3 length: 15 amino acids. V gave up 4 bases and J gave up 2 bases, with 14 bases separating them. The DNA for the CDR3 is TGTGCCAGCAGTGCTATGGCCACTTCGAACTATGGCTACACCTTC. Its translation: CASSAMATSNYGYTF.

This clonotype showed up many times. This chain uses TRBV20-1 with TRBJ1-1, with D possibly TRBD1 on 6 matching bases. This CDR3 region has 12 residues. Per germline, CDR1 DFQATT and CDR2 SNEGSKA (reference sequence). The V and J ends lost 2 bases and 5 bases respectively, with 9 bases between them. Here the CDR3 reads CSARPGETEAFF. For the CDR3, the DNA is TGCAGTGCTAGACCAGGGGAGACTGAAGCTTTCTTT.

Ten or more counts support this clonotype. The genes are TRBV29-1 and TRBJ2-7; TRBD1 matches 7 bases. CDR3 length equals 12 residues. Trimming at V came to 4 bases and at J to 2 bases, leaving 2 bases not matched to a gene. CDR1 is SQVTM, CDR2 ANQGSEA, per germline. This chain's CDR3 is CSVGQGAYEQYF. CDR3 DNA: TGCAGCGTTGGACAGGGCGCCTACGAGCAGTACTTC.

This clonotype was seen many times. This chain joins TRBV7-6 and TRBJ1-6; 7 bases fit TRBD1. The CDR3 extends over 14 amino acids. Trimming at V came to 3 bases and at J to 8 bases, leaving 4 bases not matched to a gene. Germline V gene lookup returns CDR1 SGHVS and CDR2 FNYEAQ. The CDR3 loop is CASSLRGRDSPLHF. Here the CDR3 DNA reads TGTGCCAGCAGCTTGAGGGGGCGGGATTCACCCCTCCACTTT.

This clonotype was found a few times. The V gene is TRBV9, the J gene TRBJ1-6; D unclear. Germline CDR1 reads SGDLS; CDR2 reads YYNGEE. The V end lost 0 bases, the J end lost 7 bases, and 8 bases lay between the germline ends. There are 14 residues in the CDR3. CDR3 in DNA: TGTGCCAGCAGCGTAGGTACAGTCAATTCACCCCTCCACTTT. Its protein product is CASSVGTVNSPLHF.

This clonotype was recorded many times. V and J are TRBV4-2 and TRBJ1-2; possibly TRBD1 for D (5 bases). CDR3 length equals 16 residues. CDR1 and CDR2 (germline): LGHNA, YNFKEQ. V was shortened by 0 bases and J by 4 bases, with 15 bases between the two germline ends. The CDR3 is CASSQDLAGFFYGYTF. For the CDR3, the DNA is TGTGCCAGCAGCCAAGACTTGGCAGGGTTCTTCTATGGCTACACCTTC.

This clonotype came up many times. The chain employs TRBV7-6 and TRBJ2-1, with 7 bases matching TRBD2. CDR3 length: 15 amino acids. Looked up from germline, CDR1 is SGHVS and CDR2 is FNYEAQ. V shed 1 base, J shed 5 bases, and the junction held 5 bases outside the gene matches. The CDR3 protein is CASSLVLANHNEQFF. The CDR3 DNA is TGTGCCAGCAGCTTAGTACTAGCGAACCACAATGAGCAGTTCTTC.

On this clonotype itself: Given a much more abundant clone one base away, this may be a read error. This sequence joins TRBV7-6 and TRBJ2-2; D may be TRBD1 (5 bases). From germline, CDR1 is SGHVS and CDR2 FNYEAQ. This CDR3 is built from 15 residues. V lost 5 bases and J 2 bases, leaving 12 bases between the germline ends. CDR3 in DNA: TGTGCCAGCAGCCAGATCGACAGTAACACCGGGGAGCTGTTTTTT. This encodes CASSQIDSNTGELFF.

This clonotype has only a few counts. One end of the junction varies from germline; a read error may be responsible. J is TRBJ2-1 and V is TRBV29-1; D ambiguous. The CDR3 covers 8 residues. Germline CDR1 is SQVTM and CDR2 is ANQGSEA. This CDR3 is CSVPGLLF. CDR3 nucleotides: TGCAGCGTCCCGGGTTTGCTCTTC.

The genes are TRBV20-1 and TRBJ2-7; 10 bases line up with TRBD2. Trimming took 2 bases from V and 6 from J; bases not matched to a gene: 7. The CDR3 loop spans 14 amino acids. CDR1 DFQATT and CDR2 SNEGSKA come from the germline V gene (reference sequence). The CDR3 bases are TGCAGTGCTAGATCACTAGCGGGGACCCTCGAGCAGTACTTC. This encodes CSARSLAGTLEQYF.

This clonotype was seen many times. The chain employs TRBV7-9 and TRBJ1-1, with a tentative D call TRBD1 (5 bases). The CDR3 is 13 residues long. V lost 3 bases and J 5 bases, leaving 10 bases between the germline ends. Germline CDR1 SEHNR, CDR2 FQNEAQ (reference sequence). This chain's CDR3 is CASSFDWGTEAFF. The CDR3 coding sequence is TGTGCCAGCAGCTTTGATTGGGGGACTGAAGCTTTCTTT.